One T cell receptor beta chain is described in this entry. The authors' processing: From reference gene primer amplification, estimates of nucleated cell counts were derived. The table came from immunoSEQ multiplex PCR; TCRdb's copy has only in-frame clones and leaves some out. V and J calls and clone size come straight from that table; D and trimming were deduced from the DNA. The repertoire consists of roughly 570,000 clones, with roughly 91% occurring once and the leading ten covering less than 9%. The CDR3 is 15 residues long. CDR1 is SGHRS, CDR2 YFSETQ, per germline. The V end was cut by 0 bases, the J end by 2 bases, with 9 bases between. The sample is drawn from a study of blood T cell repertoires in COVID-19. In the study overall: Sites in the United States, Italy and Spain provided acute and convalescent COVID-19 samples. Nucleic acid was either cDNA or gDNA, and it came from T cells, B-cell-depleted T cells, or PBMCs.

The TCR comes from a woman between 50 and 59 years old with COVID-19, enrolled during active disease. Source material: peripheral blood. J is TRBJ1-3 and V is TRBV5-1; tentatively, D is TRBD1 (5 bases). The CDR3 is CASSLAGRAGNTIYF. CDR3 bases: TGCGCCAGCAGCTTGGCGGGCAGGGCTGGAAACACCATATATTTT. Together with reference TRBV5-1 and TRBJ1-3, the CDR3 gives the full variable domain: KAGVTQTPRYLIKTRGQQVTLSCSPISGHRSVSWYQQTPGQGLQFLFEYFSETQRNKGNFPGRFSGRQFSNSRSEMNVSTLELGDSALYLCASSLAGRAGNTIYFGEGSWLTVV.